These 12 T cell receptor beta chains originate from one sample sequenced in a study of blood T cell repertoires in COVID-19 (dated by TCRdb to the early 2020s). The library was generated by the immunoSEQ multiplex PCR assay. TCRdb stores this immuneACCESS table with in-frame sequences only. Part of the clones is absent; in the studies checked, under half of the shortfall reflects unresolved V genes, and no reason is known for the rest. This sample holds 120,000 to 150,000 clones; about 85% were observed only once. The ten biggest clones cover 35% to 40% of the sample. The sample was peripheral blood. Receptors originate from a human donor in a cohort sampled during active COVID-19.

CDR3 sequence: CASSLAGDTQYF. DNA for the CDR3: TGTGCCAGCAGCCTAGCGGGCGATACGCAGTATTTT. J is TRBJ2-3 and V is TRBV3-1 (or the pseudogene TRBV3-2), with 7 bases that match TRBD2. The germline V gene encodes CDR1 LGHDT and CDR2 YNNKEL (reference sequence). J was trimmed by 6 bases and V by 4 bases; bases with no gene match: 1. The CDR3 totals 12 residues.

The genes are TRBV7-9 and TRBJ1-2; unclear D gene. CDR3 size: 18 residues. With 1 base removed from V and 3 bases from J, the gap between germline ends came to 21 bases. CDR1 is SEHNR, CDR2 FQNEAQ, per germline (reference sequence). The CDR3 reads CASSLVFSTSFQDYGYTF. In nucleotides, the CDR3 is TGTGCCAGCAGCTTAGTTTTCAGTACATCATTCCAGGACTATGGCTACACCTTC. The whole variable domain, filled in from reference TRBV7-9 and TRBJ1-2, reads DTGVSQNPRHKITKRGQNVTFRCDPISEHNRLYWYRQTLGQGPEFLTYFQNEAQLEKSRLLSDRFSAERPKGSFSTLEIQRTEQGDSAMYLCASSLVFSTSFQDYGYTFGSGTRLTVV.

The rearrangement links TRBV24-1 to TRBJ2-7; no clear D. Per germline, CDR1 KGHDR and CDR2 SFDVKD. This CDR3 is 11 amino acids long. Trimming pared 4 bases from V and 5 bases from J, leaving 5 bases between. In DNA form, the CDR3 reads TGTGCCACCAGTGAATATAACGAGCAGTACTTC. As protein: CATSEYNEQYF.

The chain combines TRBV29-1 with TRBJ1-1; 9 positions agree with TRBD1. There are 14 residues in the CDR3. The ends lost 5 bases at V and 11 bases at J; junction bases unmatched: 15. Germline V gene sequence: CDR1 SQVTM, CDR2 ANQGSEA. CDR3 in amino acids: CSVQDRGDLRGAFF. CDR3 DNA: TGCAGCGTTCAGGACAGGGGCGATCTAAGGGGGGCTTTCTTT. Combining the CDR3 with reference TRBV29-1 and TRBJ1-1 gives the whole variable domain SAVISQKPSRDICQRGTSLTIQCQVDSQVTMMFWYRQQPGQSLTLIATANQGSEATYESGFVIDKFPISRPNLTFSTLTVSNMSPEDSSIYLCSVQDRGDLRGAFFGQGTRLTVV.

The CDR3 is CASSWEEGITGELFF. CDR3 bases: TGCGCCAGCAGCTGGGAGGAGGGAATCACCGGGGAGCTGTTTTTT. The chain joins TRBV5-1 to TRBJ2-2; maybe TRBD2 (6 bases). Trimming left V 3 bases short and J 4 bases short, with 13 bases between. Germline V CDR1 and CDR2: SGHRS, YFSETQ. The CDR3 is made up of 15 amino acids.

The J gene is TRBJ2-7, the V gene TRBV4-1; 8 bases are a match to TRBD1. From germline, CDR1 is MGHRA and CDR2 YSYEKL. The CDR3 extends over 15 amino acids. J gave up 5 bases and V 4 bases, and 10 bases lay outside the gene matches. As DNA, the CDR3 is TGCGCCAGCAGCCGCGATCCGGGACAGGTAAACGAGCAGTACTTC. It encodes CASSRDPGQVNEQYF.

The chain joins TRBV12-3 or TRBV12-4 to TRBJ2-6, with D unresolved. V lost 10 bases and J 1 base, leaving 5 bases between the germline ends. The CDR3 sequence is 12 residues long. CDR3 region: CAIHSGANVLTF. The CDR3 DNA follows: TGTGCCATCCATTCTGGGGCCAACGTCCTGACTTTC.

The rearrangement links TRBV10-3 to TRBJ1-3; 7 nucleotides agree with TRBD1. CDR1 and CDR2 (germline): ENHRY, SYGVKD. The CDR3 sequence is 17 residues long. V dropped 3 bases and J dropped 2; count of bases not matched to a gene: 10. The CDR3 is CAISDHPGTGAGNTIYF. CDR3 nucleotide sequence: TGTGCCATCAGTGATCACCCCGGAACAGGGGCTGGAAACACCATATATTTT.

This rearrangement joins TRBV12-3 or TRBV12-4 to TRBJ2-4; tentatively, D is TRBD2 (5 bases). V shed 6 bases and J shed 8 bases, with 11 bases lying between them. The CDR3 sequence is 12 residues long. CDR3 nucleotide sequence: TGTGCCAGCAGCCCACGGGGTGACATTCAGTACTTC. This sequence encodes CASSPRGDIQYF.

The chain combines TRBV15 with TRBJ1-3, with TRBD1 as a possible D gene (5 bases). The CDR3 consists of 16 residues. Germline V gene data show CDR1 as LNHNV and CDR2 as YYDKDF (reference sequence). Trimming cost V 4 bases and J 2 bases, with 15 bases left between them. CDR3 residues: CATSTKTDLTGNTIYF. CDR3 sequence (DNA): TGTGCCACCAGCACAAAGACAGACTTAACTGGAAACACCATATATTTT.

The chain links TRBV5-5 to TRBJ2-2, with a possible D match to TRBD1 (5 bases). Trimming removed 0 bases at V and 1 base at J, with 10 bases between. Per the germline V gene, CDR1 is SGHKS and CDR2 is YYEKEE (reference sequence). The CDR3 sequence is 16 residues long. DNA of the CDR3: TGTGCCAGCAGCTTGGTACCCAGGGTGAACACCGGGGAGCTGTTTTTT. It encodes CASSLVPRVNTGELFF.

The CDR3 region is CAIEGQENEQYF. CDR3 DNA sequence: TGTGCCATCGAGGGACAGGAAAACGAGCAGTACTTC. The V call is TRBV24-1, the J call TRBJ2-7; 8 bases match TRBD1. This CDR3 is 12 amino acids long. The germline V gene encodes CDR1 KGHDR and CDR2 SFDVKD. The V segment lost 11 bases and the J segment 5 bases; nucleotides outside the gene matches: 7.